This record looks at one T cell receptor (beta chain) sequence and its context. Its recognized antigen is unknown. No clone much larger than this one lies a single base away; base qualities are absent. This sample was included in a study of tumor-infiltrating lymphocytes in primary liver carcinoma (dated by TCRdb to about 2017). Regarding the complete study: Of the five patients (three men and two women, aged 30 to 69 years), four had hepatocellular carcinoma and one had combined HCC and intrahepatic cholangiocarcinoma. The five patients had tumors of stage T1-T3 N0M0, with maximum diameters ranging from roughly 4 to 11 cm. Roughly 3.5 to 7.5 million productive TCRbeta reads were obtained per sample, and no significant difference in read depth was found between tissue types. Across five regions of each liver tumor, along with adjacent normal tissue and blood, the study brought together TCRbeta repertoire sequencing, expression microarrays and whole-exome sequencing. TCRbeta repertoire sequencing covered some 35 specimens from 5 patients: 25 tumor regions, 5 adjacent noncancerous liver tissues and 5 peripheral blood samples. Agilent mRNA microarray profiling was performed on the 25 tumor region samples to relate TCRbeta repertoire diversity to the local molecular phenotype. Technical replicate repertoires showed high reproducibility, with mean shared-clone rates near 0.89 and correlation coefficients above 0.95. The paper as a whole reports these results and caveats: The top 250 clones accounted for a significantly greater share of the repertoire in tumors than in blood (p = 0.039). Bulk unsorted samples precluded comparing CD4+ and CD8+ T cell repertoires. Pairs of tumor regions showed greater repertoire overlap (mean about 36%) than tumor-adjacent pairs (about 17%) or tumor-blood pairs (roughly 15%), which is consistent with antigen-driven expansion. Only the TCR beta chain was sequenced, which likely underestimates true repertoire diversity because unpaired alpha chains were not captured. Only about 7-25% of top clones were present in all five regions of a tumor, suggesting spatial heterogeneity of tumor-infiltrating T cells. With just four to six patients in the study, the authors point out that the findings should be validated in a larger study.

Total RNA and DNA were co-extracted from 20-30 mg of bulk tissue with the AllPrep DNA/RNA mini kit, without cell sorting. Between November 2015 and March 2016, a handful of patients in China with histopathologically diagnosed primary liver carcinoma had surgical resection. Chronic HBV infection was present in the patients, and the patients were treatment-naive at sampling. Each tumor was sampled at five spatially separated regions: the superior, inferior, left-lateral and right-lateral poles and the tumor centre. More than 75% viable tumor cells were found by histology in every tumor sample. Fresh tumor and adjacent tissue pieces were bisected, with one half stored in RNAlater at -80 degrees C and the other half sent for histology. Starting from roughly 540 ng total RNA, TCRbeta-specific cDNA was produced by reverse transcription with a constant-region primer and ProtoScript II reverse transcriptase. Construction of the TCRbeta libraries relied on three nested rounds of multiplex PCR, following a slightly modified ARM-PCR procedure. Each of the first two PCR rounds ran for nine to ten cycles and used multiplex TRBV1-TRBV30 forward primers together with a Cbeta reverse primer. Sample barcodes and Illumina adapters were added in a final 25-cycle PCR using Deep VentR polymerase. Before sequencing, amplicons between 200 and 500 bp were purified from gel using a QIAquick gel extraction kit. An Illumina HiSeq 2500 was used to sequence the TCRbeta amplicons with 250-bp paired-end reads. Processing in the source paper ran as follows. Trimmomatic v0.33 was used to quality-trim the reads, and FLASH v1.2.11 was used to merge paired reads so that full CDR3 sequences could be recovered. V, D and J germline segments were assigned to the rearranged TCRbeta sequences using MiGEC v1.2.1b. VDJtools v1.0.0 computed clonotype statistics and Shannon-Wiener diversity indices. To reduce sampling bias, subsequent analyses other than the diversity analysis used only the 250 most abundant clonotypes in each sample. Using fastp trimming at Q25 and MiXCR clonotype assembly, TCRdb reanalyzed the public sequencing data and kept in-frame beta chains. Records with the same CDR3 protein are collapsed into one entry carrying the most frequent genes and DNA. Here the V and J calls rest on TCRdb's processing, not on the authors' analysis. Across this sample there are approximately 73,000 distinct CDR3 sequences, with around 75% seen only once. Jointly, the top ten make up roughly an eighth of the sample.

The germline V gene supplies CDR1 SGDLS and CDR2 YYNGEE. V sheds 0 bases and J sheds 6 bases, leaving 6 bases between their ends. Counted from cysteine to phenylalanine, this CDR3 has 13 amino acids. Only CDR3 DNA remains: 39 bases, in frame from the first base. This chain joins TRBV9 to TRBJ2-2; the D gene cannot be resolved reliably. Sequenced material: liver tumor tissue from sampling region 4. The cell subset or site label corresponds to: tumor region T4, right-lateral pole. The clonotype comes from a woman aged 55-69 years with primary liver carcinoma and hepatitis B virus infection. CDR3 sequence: CASSVGVSGELFF. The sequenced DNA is TGTGCCAGCAGCGTAGGGGTATCCGGGGAGCTGTTTTTT.